The present T cell receptor (beta chain) was sequenced within a study of control samples from healthy donors and cancer patients. Clones were read by immunoSEQ multiplex PCR, and TCRdb kept only the in-frame ones, dropping some. The sample records 100,000 to 150,000 clones, roughly 86% being singletons. Trimming took 4 bases from V and 3 from J; bases not matched to a gene: 5. CDR1 is MDHEN and CDR2 is SYDVKM in the germline V gene. The CDR3 contains 15 residues. The V and J genes are TRBV28 and TRBJ2-3, with TRBD1 matching over 9 bases. This clonotype was sampled from a man aged 50 to 60 with head and neck cancer. Sequences were obtained from PBMCs. The CDR3: CASSSLGTGTDTQYF. The CDR3 region has the DNA TGTGCCAGCAGTTCACTAGGGACAGGGACAGATACGCAGTATTTT.